This entry describes one TCR beta chain. Trimming cost V 4 bases and J 1 base, with 14 bases left between them. Looked up from germline, CDR1 is LNHDA and CDR2 is SQIVND (reference sequence). The CDR3 covers 15 residues. The data derive from a study of response to subunit inactivated influenza vaccine. TCRdb recomputed calls from the RT-PCR reads with MiXCR, one row per CDR3 protein. Among about half a million distinct CDR3 sequences, roughly 23% were seen once, and the ten largest hold approximately 2%. This clonotype was sampled from a man aged 50 to 59 who received an inactivated influenza vaccine. J is TRBJ2-7 and V is TRBV19; D is uncertain. The sample in question was CD4+ T cells sorted from PBMCs, obtained more than 4 days after vaccination. In DNA form, the CDR3 reads TGTGCCAGTAGTAGCGGTAGGGCCGGTTCCTACGAGCAGTACTTC. It specifies CASSSGRAGSYEQYF. Full variable domain (outside the CDR3, taken from reference TRBV19 and TRBJ2-7): DGGITQSPKYLFRKEGQNVTLSCEQNLNHDAMYWYRQDPGQGLRLIYYSQIVNDFQKGDIAEGYSVSREKKESFPLTVTSAQKNPTAFYLCASSSGRAGSYEQYFGPGTRLTVT.